This T cell receptor (beta chain) was found in a study of PD-1 blockade in mismatch repair-deficient tumors. Turning to the study itself: Patients had approximately 12 mismatch repair-deficient cancer types, all previously treated and progressing.

Profiled with immunoSEQ multiplex PCR; TCRdb holds only in-frame clones, not every one. The profile shows about 14,000 clones, 84% of them singletons. The V end was cut by 7 bases, the J end by 0 bases, with 16 bases between. The CDR3 loop spans 14 amino acids. Germline CDR1 SQVTM, CDR2 ANQGSEA. Every patient had mismatch repair deficiency by PCR or immunohistochemistry. A few pembrolizumab responders had their TCRs sequenced. Notes on the study in general: Tumor-resident clones, often undetectable pretreatment in blood, expanded then contracted after pembrolizumab.

This clone was counted a few times. The target antigen is unknown. The J gene is TRBJ2-7, the V gene TRBV29-1; TRBD1 might be the D (5 bases). The material was PBMCs, obtained less than 15 weeks after starting pembrolizumab. The sequence was obtained from an adult with mismatch repair-deficient cancer. CDR3 loop: CSALSRGGSYEQYF. The DNA for the CDR3 is TGCAGCGCCTTGTCTAGGGGTGGCTCCTACGAGCAGTACTTC.